The T cell receptor beta chain described here comes from a study of blood T cell repertoires in COVID-19. Assay: immunoSEQ multiplex PCR; the TCRdb copy retains only in-frame clones and omits some. The sample has approximately 51,000 clones, about 90% seen once. Trimming shortened V by 2 bases and J by 1 base, and 9 bases separated the two germline ends. The CDR3 extends over 15 amino acids. Germline-derived CDR1 and CDR2 are SGHAT and FQNNGV. The chain joins TRBV11-2 to TRBJ2-1; D is perhaps TRBD2 (6 bases). This sequence originates from a man aged 70-80 years with active COVID-19. The sample consisted of peripheral blood. In DNA, the CDR3 is TGTGCCAGCAGCTTAACGGGGGATTCCTACAATGAGCAGTTCTTC. Encoded protein: CASSLTGDSYNEQFF.